This T cell receptor beta chain came from a study of regulatory T cells in long-lasting Graves disease. Study in general: Duration of antithyroid drug therapy among newly diagnosed Graves' patients was under 3 months. Study-wide findings and caveats: Persistent disease exhibited a predilection for TRBV28, TRBJ1-2 and TRBJ2-5.

J gave up 4 bases and V 7 bases, and 9 bases lay outside the gene matches. Germline V CDR1 and CDR2: SGHAT, FQNNGV. This CDR3 is 16 amino acids long. The time point is: newly diagnosed GD, antithyroid drugs for less than 3 months. Making the TCR library involved RNA that had been extracted from PBMCs. TCR beta libraries were built with iRepertoire HTBI primers and Arm-PCR of CDR3 regions. TCRdb used MiXCR to reprocess the multiplex PCR reads, holding one entry per CDR3 protein. The sample holds approximately 540,000 distinct CDR3 sequences, around 13% seen once. This clonotype was recorded many times. What it binds is not known. These data also formed part of another study, on T cells in Graves' hyperthyroidism and ophthalmopathy.

The material was peripheral blood mononuclear cells (PBMCs), obtained at new diagnosis, from a patient treated with antithyroid drugs. The V call is TRBV11-2, the J call TRBJ2-2, with 10 nucleotides matching TRBD2. The sequence came from a woman aged 25 to 39 with Graves disease. The CDR3 bases are TGTGCCAGCACCAAAAGGACTAGCGGAGGCACCGGGGAGCTGTTTTTT. It specifies CASTKRTSGGTGELFF.